This is a list of T cell receptor beta chains from one sample in a study of shared T cell receptors in the human thymus. This table comes from immunoSEQ multiplex PCR, and its TCRdb copy is limited to in-frame clones, with some not included. Of 630,000 or so clones in the sample, more than 70% were seen once. These data also featured in a second study, about human thymus T cells.

Sequencing was carried out using thymocytes. These TCRs come from a boy in the first two years of life with a congenital heart defect. Each CDR3 is given with its conserved first and last residue. Fields, in order: J gene, D gene, clone size, V gene, CDR3 protein, CDR3 DNA. The D gene is left open where the match is weak. Expanded clones are given a class, and other clones once, few, many or no size at all.

TRBJ1-2	TRBD1	.	TRBV11-2	CASSLGGTGTGLGGYTF	TGTGCCAGCAGCTTAGGAGGGACAGGGACGGGATTAGGTGGCTACACCTTC
TRBJ2-2	.	.	TRBV28	CAVNPTGWNTGELFF	TGTGCCGTCAATCCCACAGGGTGGAACACCGGGGAGCTGTTTTTT
TRBJ1-2	TRBD1	.	TRBV30	CAWYGTARTLNYGYTF	TGTGCCTGGTACGGGACAGCTCGTACCCTCAACTATGGCTACACCTTC
TRBJ1-1	TRBD1	.	TRBV4-3	CASSQVVGTGNGTEAFF	TGCGCCAGCAGCCAAGTAGTCGGGACAGGGAATGGGACTGAAGCTTTCTTT
TRBJ1-2	.	.	TRBV5-1	CASSPDTRQLYGYTF	TGCGCCAGCAGCCCTGACACCAGGCAACTCTATGGCTACACCTTC
TRBJ1-2	.	.	TRBV18	CASSPRPNRVRDFNYGYTF	TGTGCCAGCTCACCTCGACCAAACAGGGTCCGTGACTTTAACTATGGCTACACCTTC
TRBJ1-4	.	.	TRBV7-9	CASSLSPPNEKLFF	TGTGCCAGCAGCTTGAGTCCCCCAAATGAAAAACTGTTTTTT
TRBJ1-2	TRBD1	once	TRBV28	CASSLRGQVDYGYTF	TGTGCCAGCAGTTTACGGGGACAGGTCGATTATGGCTACACCTTC
TRBJ1-1	.	.	TRBV7-9	CASSSGGAVVTEAFF	TGTGCCAGCAGCTCGGGGGGGGCTGTTGTCACTGAAGCTTTCTTT
TRBJ2-2	TRBD1	.	TRBV29-1	CSASGTGSLGELFF	TGCAGCGCGAGTGGGACAGGGAGTTTGGGGGAGCTGTTTTTT
TRBJ1-1	TRBD1	.	TRBV10-3	CAISRLGGRTEAFF	TGTGCCATCAGTAGGCTAGGGGGCCGCACTGAAGCTTTCTTT
TRBJ2-5	TRBD2	.	TRBV5-6	CASSLLAGAETQYF	TGTGCCAGCAGCTTGTTGGCGGGAGCAGAGACCCAGTACTTC
TRBJ1-6	.	.	TRBV2	CASSELGRGYNSPLHF	TGTGCCAGCAGTGAATTGGGGCGTGGCTATAATTCCCCCCTCCACTTT
TRBJ1-1	.	.	TRBV7-8	CASSRSLTNTEAFF	TGTGCCAGCAGCCGTAGCCTCACGAACACTGAAGCTTTCTTT
TRBJ2-7	TRBD2	few	TRBV18	CASSPTSSGVEQYF	TGTGCCAGCTCACCGACTTCAAGCGGGGTCGAGCAGTACTTC
TRBJ2-1	TRBD2	.	TRBV4-3	CASSQDGGRGAHNEQFF	TGCGCCAGCAGCCAAGACGGGGGGCGGGGGGCTCACAATGAGCAGTTCTTC
TRBJ2-7	.	.	TRBV5-1	CASSLDGRGSYEQYF	TGCGCCAGCAGCTTGGATGGGAGAGGCTCCTACGAGCAGTACTTC
TRBJ2-3	.	.	TRBV6-5	CASKQDAPPDTQYF	TGTGCCAGCAAACAGGATGCGCCCCCAGATACGCAGTATTTT
TRBJ2-2	.	.	TRBV29-1	CSVGGADTGELFF	TGCAGCGTTGGCGGGGCCGACACCGGGGAGCTGTTTTTT
TRBJ1-1	TRBD1	.	TRBV9	CASSVGGQGMNTEAFF	TGTGCCAGCAGCGTAGGGGGACAGGGCATGAACACTGAAGCTTTCTTT
TRBJ1-6	.	.	TRBV7-2	CASSLSRVNSPLHF	TGTGCCAGCAGCTTAAGTCGGGTTAATTCACCCCTCCACTTT
TRBJ1-5	TRBD1	.	TRBV7-2	CASSLRGPGYQPQHF	TGTGCCAGCAGCCTCAGGGGGCCAGGGTATCAGCCCCAGCATTTT
TRBJ1-2	.	once	TRBV7-2	CASNGQTASNYGYTF	TGTGCCAGCAACGGCCAGACAGCTTCTAACTATGGCTACACCTTC